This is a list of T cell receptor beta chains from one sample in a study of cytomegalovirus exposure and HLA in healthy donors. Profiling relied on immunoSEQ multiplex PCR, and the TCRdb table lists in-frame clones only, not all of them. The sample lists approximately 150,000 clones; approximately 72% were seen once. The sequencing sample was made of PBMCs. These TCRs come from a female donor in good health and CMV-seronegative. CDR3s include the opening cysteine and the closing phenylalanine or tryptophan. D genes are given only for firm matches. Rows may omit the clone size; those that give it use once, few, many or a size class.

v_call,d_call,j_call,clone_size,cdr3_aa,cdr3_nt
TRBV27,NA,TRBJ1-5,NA,CASSLFPVNQPQHF,TGTGCCAGCAGTTTATTTCCAGTGAATCAGCCCCAGCATTTT
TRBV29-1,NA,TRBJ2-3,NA,CSVDTGRPQDTQYF,TGCAGCGTTGATACGGGGAGACCCCAGGATACGCAGTATTTT
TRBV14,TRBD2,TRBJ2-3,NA,CASSQGSGVPSTDTQYF,TGTGCCAGCAGCCAAGGTAGCGGGGTCCCCAGCACAGATACGCAGTATTTT
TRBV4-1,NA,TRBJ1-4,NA,CASSQDPQGEKLFF,TGCGCCAGCAGCCAAGATCCCCAGGGAGAAAAACTGTTTTTT
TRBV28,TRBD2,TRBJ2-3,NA,CASSFSAGVSGADTQYF,TGTGCCAGCAGTTTTTCGGCGGGAGTAAGCGGTGCAGATACGCAGTATTTT
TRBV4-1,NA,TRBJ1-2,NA,CASSQDQVNYGYTF,TGCGCCAGCAGCCAAGATCAGGTTAACTATGGCTACACCTTC
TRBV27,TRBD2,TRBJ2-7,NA,CASSSPLAGSYEQYF,TGTGCCAGCAGTTCTCCACTAGCGGGCTCCTACGAGCAGTACTTC
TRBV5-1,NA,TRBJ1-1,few,CASTEGRRAFF,TGCGCCAGCACGGAAGGGAGACGGGCTTTCTTT
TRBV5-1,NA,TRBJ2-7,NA,CASSLANRDEQYF,TGCGCCAGCAGCTTGGCCAACAGGGACGAGCAGTACTTC
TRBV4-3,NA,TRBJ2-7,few,CASSQDRTASSYEQYF,TGCGCCAGCAGCCAAGATAGGACTGCGAGCTCCTACGAGCAGTACTTC
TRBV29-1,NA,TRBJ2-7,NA,CSVESRDTLYEQYF,TGCAGCGTTGAATCTAGAGATACCCTGTACGAGCAGTACTTC
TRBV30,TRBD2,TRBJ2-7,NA,CAMGLAGGIVYEQYF,TGTGCCATGGGACTAGCGGGGGGAATCGTATACGAGCAGTACTTC
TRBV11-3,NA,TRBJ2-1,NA,CASSSRNEQFF,TGTGCCAGCAGCTCTCGCAATGAGCAGTTCTTC
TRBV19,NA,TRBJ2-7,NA,CASSLSDISYEQYF,TGTGCCAGTAGTCTTAGCGACATCTCCTACGAGCAGTACTTC
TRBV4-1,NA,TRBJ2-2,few,CASSPRSVAANTGELFF,TGCGCCAGCAGCCCCAGGTCGGTAGCGGCGAACACCGGGGAGCTGTTTTTT
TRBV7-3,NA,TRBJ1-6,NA,CASSLGRKSPLHF,TGTGCCAGCAGCTTAGGGAGAAAATCACCCCTCCACTTT
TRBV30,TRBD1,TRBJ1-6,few,CAWSPGTGSSPLHF,TGTGCCTGGAGTCCCGGGACAGGAAGCTCACCCCTCCACTTT
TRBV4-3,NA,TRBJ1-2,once,CASSQGRGPTYGYTF,TGCGCCAGCAGCCAAGGTCGAGGGCCTACCTATGGCTACACCTTC
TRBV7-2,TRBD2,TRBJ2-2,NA,CASSPRASGRGELFF,TGTGCCAGCAGCCCCCGGGCTAGCGGGAGGGGGGAGCTGTTTTTT
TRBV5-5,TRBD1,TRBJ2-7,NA,CASSLGVTGGYEQYF,TGTGCCAGCAGCTTGGGGGTGACAGGGGGGTACGAGCAGTACTTC
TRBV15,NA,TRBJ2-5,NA,CATSRNSGTPNF,TGTGCCACCAGCAGAAACTCCGGGACTCCGAACTTC
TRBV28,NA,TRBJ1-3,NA,CASSPRRRGTGNTIYF,TGTGCCAGCAGTCCTCGGCGCAGGGGAACCGGAAACACCATATATTTT
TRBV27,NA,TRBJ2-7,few,CASGNRVHYEQYF,TGTGCCAGCGGGAACAGGGTTCACTACGAGCAGTACTTC
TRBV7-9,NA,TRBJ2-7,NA,CASSLAVGLYEQYF,TGTGCCAGCAGCTTAGCTGTGGGCCTCTACGAGCAGTACTTC
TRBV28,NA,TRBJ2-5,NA,CASIPLNTGYPKETQYF,TGTGCCAGCATCCCCTTAAACACAGGGTACCCCAAAGAGACCCAGTACTTC
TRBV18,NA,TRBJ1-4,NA,CASSQGINNEKLFF,TGTGCCAGCTCGCAGGGGATTAATAATGAAAAACTGTTTTTT
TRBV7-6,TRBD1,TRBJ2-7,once,CASSFGTGSYEQYF,TGTGCCAGCAGCTTCGGGACAGGCTCCTACGAGCAGTACTTC
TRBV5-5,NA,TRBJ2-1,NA,CASSARLADYNEQFF,TGTGCCAGCAGCGCCCGGCTAGCAGACTACAATGAGCAGTTCTTC